Included here is one TCR beta chain sequence, with context. Antigen unknown. This specimen belongs to a study of T-cell memory formation after mild COVID-19. Study conclusions and caveats: CD4+ contracting clones were found mainly in CM and EM, and CD8+ ones in EMRA.

Employing constant-segment primers, 5'RACE generated TCR alpha and TCR beta cDNA libraries bearing sample barcodes and UMIs. One entry per CDR3 protein results from TCRdb running MiXCR on the 5' RACE reads. This sample has about 350,000 distinct CDR3 sequences, with 20% to 25% found just once. The V end lost 2 bases, the J end lost 8 bases, and 12 bases lay between the germline ends. The length of the CDR3 is 13 residues. The receptor's source is a man aged 18-30 years who had mild COVID-19 (a few samples of this study predate the infection). Cell type and time point are not known. V and J are TRBV12-3 or TRBV12-4 and TRBJ1-2, with D tentatively TRBD1 (6 bases). Sequencing was done on a sample of PBMCs or a T cell subset sorted from them (not recorded which). Here the CDR3 DNA reads TGTGCCAGCAGTTTACGGGGGGCGCGGGGCTACACCTTC. Protein: CASSLRGARGYTF.